These 18 T cell receptor beta chains share one sample of origin, sequenced in a study of beta chain features in type 1 diabetes. Isolated RNA was reverse transcribed in full, so expressed TCRB transcripts were sequenced. Data came from immunoSEQ multiplex PCR; TCRdb stores just in-frame clones and leaves some out. Of fewer than 350,000 clones in the sample, 20% were seen once. Sequenced sample: naive CD4+ T cells from blood. The receptors derive from a woman aged 18-29 years in good health.

The chain uses TRBV6-6 and TRBJ2-7; D remains unclear. CDR3 length: 11 amino acids. The germline gives CDR1 MNHNY, CDR2 SVGAGI (reference sequence). V gave up 6 bases and J gave up 2 bases, with 5 bases separating them. The CDR3 nucleotides are TGTGCCAGCAGCACTGCCTACGAGCAGTACTTC. This gives the protein CASSTAYEQYF.

In this sample, this clone turned up a few times. The chain carries TRBV30 and TRBJ1-2; D remains unclear. With 0 bases removed from V and 1 base from J, the gap between germline ends came to 6 bases. Germline values: CDR1 GTSNPN, CDR2 SVGIG (reference sequence). This CDR3 is 13 amino acids long. CDR3 region: CAWSVEGNYGYTF. The CDR3 bases are TGTGCCTGGAGTGTCGAGGGTAACTATGGCTACACCTTC.

The chain recombines TRBV29-1 with TRBJ2-5; D is unclear. This CDR3 is 15 amino acids long. Germline V lookup: CDR1 SQVTM, CDR2 ANQGSEA. The V end was cut by 4 bases, the J end by 4 bases, with 19 bases between. DNA for the CDR3: TGCAGCGTTGCACCTCCTGGATGGAGTGCAGAGACCCAGTACTTC. Its protein product is CSVAPPGWSAETQYF. The full variable domain, rest sourced from reference TRBV29-1 and TRBJ2-5, is SAVISQKPSRDICQRGTSLTIQCQVDSQVTMMFWYRQQPGQSLTLIATANQGSEATYESGFVIDKFPISRPNLTFSTLTVSNMSPEDSSIYLCSVAPPGWSAETQYFGPGTRLLVL.

For the CDR3, the DNA is TGTGCCAGCAGCGTGCAGGGTATCTATGGCTACACCTTC. It translates to CASSVQGIYGYTF. This chain joins TRBV7-9 and TRBJ1-2; perhaps TRBD1 as D (5 bases). Germline lookup yields CDR1 SEHNR and CDR2 FQNEAQ (reference sequence). The ends were cut back, 5 bases at V and 4 bases at J, with 11 bases in the middle. The CDR3 length is 13 residues. The full variable domain, in which reference TRBV7-9 and TRBJ1-2 provide the parts outside the CDR3, is DTGVSQNPRHKITKRGQNVTFRCDPISEHNRLYWYRQTLGQGPEFLTYFQNEAQLEKSRLLSDRFSAERPKGSFSTLEIQRTEQGDSAMYLCASSVQGIYGYTFGSGTRLTVV.

This clone was found a few times. This sequence joins TRBV4-3 and TRBJ2-7; perhaps TRBD1 as D (5 bases). The CDR3 runs to 16 residues. The germline gives CDR1 LGHNA, CDR2 YSLEER. The germline V and J ends were trimmed by 4 bases and 0 bases, with 16 bases remaining between them. The CDR3 nucleotides are TGCGCCAGCAGCCGGCTTTTAGGGGCTGGCTCCTACGAGCAGTACTTC. Translating it yields CASSRLLGAGSYEQYF.

This chain links TRBV7-6 with TRBJ2-2, with 15 bases aligning to TRBD2. CDR1 is SGHVS and CDR2 is FNYEAQ in the germline V gene. Losses at the gene ends were 4 bases for V and 7 bases for J; bases not matched to a gene: 10. The CDR3 length is 18 residues. CDR3 region: CASSSLGLAGGPGGELFF. The CDR3 DNA is TGTGCCAGCAGCTCACTAGGACTAGCGGGAGGGCCAGGCGGGGAGCTGTTTTTT.

This chain links TRBV13 with TRBJ2-1, with 7 positions matching TRBD1. The germline V gene has CDR1 PRHDT and CDR2 FYEKMQ (reference sequence). V lost 11 bases to trimming and J lost 6 bases; unmatched junction nucleotides: 10. The CDR3 consists of 13 residues. This chain's CDR3 is CAFRTGNRNEQFF. CDR3 DNA: TGTGCCTTCAGGACAGGAAATCGCAATGAGCAGTTCTTC.

The sample holds a few counts of this clone. The chain combines TRBV19 with TRBJ2-3; the match to TRBD1 covers 8 bases. The CDR3 covers 13 residues. V was clipped by 5 bases and J by 4 bases; unmatched bases: 2. CDR1 is LNHDA, CDR2 SQIVND, per germline (reference sequence). CDR3: CASSGQGPDTQYF. CDR3 coding DNA: TGTGCCAGTAGTGGACAGGGCCCAGATACGCAGTATTTT.

In this sample, this clone turned up a few times. The chain carries TRBV6-5 and TRBJ2-5, with 8 bases that match TRBD2. CDR1 and CDR2 (germline): MNHEY, SVGAGI. This CDR3 comprises 14 residues. With 0 bases clipped from V and 3 bases from J, the junction kept 0 bases outside the gene matches. The CDR3 is CASSYSLAEETQYF. CDR3 nucleotides: TGTGCCAGCAGTTACTCACTAGCGGAAGAGACCCAGTACTTC.

This clone was counted only a few times. The rearrangement uses TRBV7-2 and TRBJ2-7; D may be TRBD1 (5 bases). CDR3 length: 14 amino acids. V lost 5 bases to trimming and J lost 2 bases, with 13 bases between them. Germline V gene lookup returns CDR1 SGHTA and CDR2 FQGNSA. The CDR3 DNA follows: TGTGCCAGCAGCCCCGTTTTGGGGCCCTACGAGCAGTACTTC. Its translation is CASSPVLGPYEQYF.

CDR3 sequence: CASSANGRPSYEQYF. The CDR3 nucleotides are TGTGCCAGTAGTGCAAACGGGAGGCCCTCCTACGAGCAGTACTTC. The V gene is TRBV19, the J gene TRBJ2-7; 7 bases agree with TRBD2. The CDR3 is 15 residues long. V dropped 5 bases and J dropped 0; count of bases not matched to a gene: 7. In germline, CDR1 is LNHDA, CDR2 SQIVND (reference sequence).

The chain carries TRBV4-2 and TRBJ1-2; maybe TRBD1 (5 bases). CDR1 LGHNA and CDR2 YNFKEQ come from the germline V gene. The CDR3 spans 13 residues. Trimming took off 8 bases at V and 1 base at J, with 11 bases between the two ends. The CDR3 nucleotides are TGTGCCAGCCGTGGAGGGGTTAACTATGGCTACACCTTC. Its translation: CASRGGVNYGYTF.

This clone was counted between two and nine times. V usage is TRBV7-9 and J usage is TRBJ2-2; 8 bases fit TRBD1. Germline V gene lookup returns CDR1 SEHNR and CDR2 FQNEAQ (reference sequence). There are 15 residues in the CDR3. With V trimmed by 1 base and J by 5 bases, 3 bases remained unmatched. The CDR3 protein is CASSLDRTGTGELFF. DNA for the CDR3: TGTGCCAGCAGCTTAGATCGGACAGGGACCGGGGAGCTGTTTTTT.

V usage is TRBV4-2 and J usage is TRBJ2-7, with TRBD2 matching over 14 bases. V was clipped by 6 bases and J by 3 bases; unmatched bases: 7. The CDR3 is made up of 16 amino acids. Germline lookup yields CDR1 LGHNA and CDR2 YNFKEQ. DNA for the CDR3: TGTGCCAGCAGTCAGGGACTAGCGGGGGAATTCTACGAGCAGTACTTC. This encodes CASSQGLAGEFYEQYF.

The table lists this clone with a few counts. This sequence joins TRBV29-1 and TRBJ2-6, with D perhaps TRBD1 (6 bases). Germline CDR1 and CDR2: SQVTM and ANQGSEA. This CDR3 is built from 16 residues. The V gene lost 4 bases and the J gene lost 3 bases, with 16 bases spanning the gap. This CDR3 is CSVGPTGLGGANVLTF. The CDR3 nucleotides are TGCAGCGTTGGACCAACAGGGTTGGGTGGGGCCAACGTCCTGACTTTC.

The chain is built from TRBV7-9 and TRBJ2-7; 8 nucleotides line up with TRBD2. CDR3 length: 12 residues. CDR1 and CDR2 (germline): SEHNR, FQNEAQ (reference sequence). The J segment lost 9 bases and the V segment lost 5 bases, leaving 6 bases of the junction unmatched. This chain's CDR3 is CASSPSGGGQYF. Written as DNA, the CDR3 is TGTGCCAGCAGCCCGAGCGGGGGAGGGCAGTACTTC. The full variable domain, completed using reference TRBV7-9 and TRBJ2-7, is DTGVSQNPRHKITKRGQNVTFRCDPISEHNRLYWYRQTLGQGPEFLTYFQNEAQLEKSRLLSDRFSAERPKGSFSTLEIQRTEQGDSAMYLCASSPSGGGQYFGPGTRLTVT.

The chain is built from TRBV9 and TRBJ2-7; 10 positions match TRBD2. The CDR3 contains 16 residues. The ends lost 0 bases at V and 4 bases at J; junction bases unmatched: 7. Germline CDR1 is SGDLS and CDR2 is YYNGEE. The CDR3 nucleotides read TGTGCCAGCAGCGTAGACCCTAGCGGGAGTCGGTACGAGCAGTACTTC. Translated: CASSVDPSGSRYEQYF.

In this sample, this clone turned up a few times. The chain joins TRBV9 to TRBJ2-7; the match to TRBD2 covers 9 bases. The CDR3 totals 16 residues. Germline CDR1 is SGDLS and CDR2 is YYNGEE. V trimming: 4 bases; J trimming: 5 bases; junction bases outside the gene matches: 13. The CDR3 is CASSPPMKREAHEQYF. In DNA, the CDR3 is TGTGCCAGCAGCCCCCCCATGAAGCGGGAGGCCCACGAGCAGTACTTC.